This TCR beta chain was retrieved from a study of molecular identifiers for immune sequencing clone quantification. The CDR3 is 18 amino acids. The V and J ends lost 0 bases and 3 bases respectively, with 20 bases between them. From germline, CDR1 is MNHEY and CDR2 SMNVEV (reference sequence). TCRdb redid the calling of the PCR reads with MiXCR, one entry per CDR3 protein. The sample includes 490,000 or so distinct CDR3 sequences, about 25% of them seen just once. The chain carries TRBV27 and TRBJ2-5; possibly TRBD2 for D (5 bases). The TCR comes from a human donor in good health. Some libraries in this study had Jurkat cell RNA spiked in. The specimen sequenced was naive CD8+ T cells from blood, with Jurkat cell RNA spiked in. Noted subset: FACS-sorted CD8+CD4-CCR7+CD45RA+ naive T cells. CDR3 amino acids: CASSLSPPPGYGEETQYF. The CDR3 nucleotides read TGTGCCAGCAGTTTATCCCCCCCACCGGGATATGGGGAAGAGACCCAGTACTTC.